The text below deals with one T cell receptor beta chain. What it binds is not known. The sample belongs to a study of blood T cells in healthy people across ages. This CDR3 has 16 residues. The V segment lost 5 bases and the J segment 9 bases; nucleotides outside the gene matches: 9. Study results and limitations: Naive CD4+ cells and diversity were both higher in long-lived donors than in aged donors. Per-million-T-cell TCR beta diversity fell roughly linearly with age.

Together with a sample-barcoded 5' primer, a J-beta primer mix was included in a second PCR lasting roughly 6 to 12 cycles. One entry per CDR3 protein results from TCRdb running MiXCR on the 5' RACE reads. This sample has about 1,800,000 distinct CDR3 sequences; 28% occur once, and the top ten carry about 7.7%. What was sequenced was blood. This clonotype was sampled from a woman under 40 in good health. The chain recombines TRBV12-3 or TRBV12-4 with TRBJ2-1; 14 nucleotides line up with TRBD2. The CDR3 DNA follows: TGTGCCAGCAGTCCCCAGACTAGCGGGAGGGTAACTGAGCAGTTCTTC. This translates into CASSPQTSGRVTEQFF.